This is a list of T cell receptor beta chains from one sample in a study of shared clonotypes between healthy human individuals. Profiled with immunoSEQ multiplex PCR; TCRdb holds only in-frame clones, not every one. The table lists about 1,900,000 clones, just under 95% of them singletons. Input material: naive CD8+ T cells sorted from blood. Receptor source: a man younger than 35 in good health. Both conserved end residues are trimmed from each CDR3. A D gene is named only where the DNA matches it firmly.

d_gene | j_gene | v_gene | CDR3aa
. | TRBJ2-5 | TRBV13 | ASSQPSEPEETQY
. | TRBJ2-7 | TRBV27 | ASSPLLGGEQY
TRBD2 | TRBJ2-3 | TRBV7-2 | ASSLGPGLAVTDTQY
. | TRBJ2-7 | TRBV11-2 | ASSATYEQY
. | TRBJ1-2 | TRBV6-4 | ASSEVRSHYYGYT
. | TRBJ1-1 | TRBV27 | ASSPLIHRNTEAF
. | TRBJ1-2 | TRBV6-5 | ASTPRGEAGGYT
. | TRBJ1-5 | TRBV13 | ASSPGVEGPQH
. | TRBJ2-7 | TRBV25-1 | ASSLGSYEQY
. | TRBJ2-4 | TRBV11-2 | ASSLIQKNIQY
TRBD2 | TRBJ2-1 | TRBV10-2 | ASSEGLAVYNEQF
. | TRBJ2-7 | TRBV5-4 | ASSLRGSTYEQY
. | TRBJ1-4 | TRBV6-5 | ASSYSQGSEKLF
. | TRBJ2-7 | TRBV29-1 | SVVWTVSYEQY
. | TRBJ1-6 | TRBV14 | ASSQGANSPLH
. | TRBJ2-7 | TRBV4-1 | ASSQMTAYEQY
. | TRBJ1-1 | TRBV6-5 | ASRLSENTEAF
TRBD1 | TRBJ1-2 | TRBV27 | ASSLRTGGFGYT
TRBD1 | TRBJ1-2 | TRBV5-1 | ASSSANQATGTYGYT
TRBD1 | TRBJ2-7 | TRBV4-3 | ASSQEAGGWYEQY
. | TRBJ2-7 | TRBV11-2 | ASSDQGYEQY
TRBD2 | TRBJ2-1 | TRBV7-2 | ASSRAGFEDNNEQF
. | TRBJ1-3 | TRBV9 | ASSGSGNTIY
TRBD1 | TRBJ2-7 | TRBV4-3 | ASSPGTVAYEQY
. | TRBJ2-2 | TRBV9 | ASSVEGSGTGELF